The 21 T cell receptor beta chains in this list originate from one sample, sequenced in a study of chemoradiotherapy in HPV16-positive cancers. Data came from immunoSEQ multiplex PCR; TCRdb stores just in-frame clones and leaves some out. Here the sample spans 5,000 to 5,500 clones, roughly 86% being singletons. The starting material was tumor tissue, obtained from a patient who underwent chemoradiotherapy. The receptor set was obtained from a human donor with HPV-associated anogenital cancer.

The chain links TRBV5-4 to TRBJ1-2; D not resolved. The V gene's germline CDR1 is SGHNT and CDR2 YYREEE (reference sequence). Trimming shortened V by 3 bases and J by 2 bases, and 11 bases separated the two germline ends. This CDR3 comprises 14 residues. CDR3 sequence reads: CASSWAAENYGYTF. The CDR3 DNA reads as TGTGCCAGCAGCTGGGCCGCAGAGAACTATGGCTACACCTTC.

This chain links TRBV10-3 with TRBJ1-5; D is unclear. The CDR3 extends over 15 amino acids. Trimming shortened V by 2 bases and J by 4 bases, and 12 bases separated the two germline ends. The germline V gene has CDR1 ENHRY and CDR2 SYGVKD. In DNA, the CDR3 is TGTGCCATCAGTGAGGGCACCCCGAGGAATCAGCCCCAGCATTTT. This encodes CAISEGTPRNQPQHF.

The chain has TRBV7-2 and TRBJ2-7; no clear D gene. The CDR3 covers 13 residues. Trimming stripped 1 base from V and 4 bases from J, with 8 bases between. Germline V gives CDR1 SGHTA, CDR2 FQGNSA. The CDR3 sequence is CASSLEARYEQYF. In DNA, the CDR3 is TGTGCCAGCAGCTTAGAAGCTAGGTACGAGCAGTACTTC.

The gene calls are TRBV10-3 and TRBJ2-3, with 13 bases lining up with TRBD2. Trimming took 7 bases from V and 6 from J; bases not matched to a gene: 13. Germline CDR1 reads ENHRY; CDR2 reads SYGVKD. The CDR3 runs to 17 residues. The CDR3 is CAITPALAGGQADTQYF. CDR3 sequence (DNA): TGTGCCATCACCCCCGCACTAGCGGGGGGGCAGGCGGATACGCAGTATTTT.

This CDR3 reads CASSERGPNYGYTF. Written as DNA, the CDR3 is TGTGCCAGCAGTGAACGGGGGCCTAACTATGGCTACACCTTC. The chain has TRBV2 and TRBJ1-2, with D perhaps TRBD1 (6 bases). Trimming left V 2 bases short and J 0 bases short, with 7 bases between. Germline-derived CDR1 and CDR2 are SNHLY and FYNNEI. The CDR3 length is 14 residues. Together with reference TRBV2 and TRBJ1-2, the CDR3 gives the full variable domain: EPEVTQTPSHQVTQMGQEVILRCVPISNHLYFYWYRQILGQKVEFLVSFYNNEISEKSEIFDDQFSVERPDGSNFTLKIRSTKLEDSAMYFCASSERGPNYGYTFGSGTRLTVV.

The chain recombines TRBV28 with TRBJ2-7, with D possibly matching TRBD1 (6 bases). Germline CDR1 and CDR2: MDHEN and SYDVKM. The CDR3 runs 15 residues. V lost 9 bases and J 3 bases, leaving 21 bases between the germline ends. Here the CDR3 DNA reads TGTGCCAGTCCCCCCCACCGGGACACCGTCTACGAGCAGTACTTC. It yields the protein CASPPHRDTVYEQYF.

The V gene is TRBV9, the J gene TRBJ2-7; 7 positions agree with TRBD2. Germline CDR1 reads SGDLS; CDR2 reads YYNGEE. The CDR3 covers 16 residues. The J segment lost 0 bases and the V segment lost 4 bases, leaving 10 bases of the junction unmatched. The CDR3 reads CASSPGLGLSSYEQYF. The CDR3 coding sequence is TGTGCCAGCAGCCCTGGACTAGGATTAAGCTCCTACGAGCAGTACTTC.

In DNA, the CDR3 is TGTGCCAGCAGCTCTAGCGGGGGCACAGATACGCAGTATTTT. This translates into CASSSSGGTDTQYF. The chain uses TRBV9 and TRBJ2-3; 9 positions agree with TRBD2. V dropped 4 bases and J dropped 1; count of bases not matched to a gene: 1. Per the germline V gene, CDR1 is SGDLS and CDR2 is YYNGEE. The CDR3 has 14 residues.

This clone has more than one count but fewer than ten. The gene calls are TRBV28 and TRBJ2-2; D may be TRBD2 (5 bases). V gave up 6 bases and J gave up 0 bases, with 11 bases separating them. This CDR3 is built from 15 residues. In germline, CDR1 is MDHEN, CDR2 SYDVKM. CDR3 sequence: CASSLGRANTGELFF. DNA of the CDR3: TGTGCCAGCAGCCTCGGGCGGGCGAACACCGGGGAGCTGTTTTTT.

CDR3 in amino acids: CASSPWTNIEVQPQHF. The CDR3 DNA is TGTGCCAGCAGCCCCTGGACTAACATTGAGGTTCAGCCCCAGCATTTT. The rearrangement links TRBV5-8 to TRBJ1-5; the D is unclear. The CDR3 totals 16 residues. Trimming took off 4 bases at V and 6 bases at J, with 20 bases between the two ends. CDR1 is SGHTS and CDR2 is YDEGEE in the germline V gene.

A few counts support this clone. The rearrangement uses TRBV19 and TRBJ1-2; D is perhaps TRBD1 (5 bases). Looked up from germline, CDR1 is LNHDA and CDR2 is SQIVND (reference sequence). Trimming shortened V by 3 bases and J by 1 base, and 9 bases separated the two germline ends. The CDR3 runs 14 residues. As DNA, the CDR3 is TGTGCCAGTAGTATGGAGGGACGTAACTATGGCTACACCTTC. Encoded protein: CASSMEGRNYGYTF. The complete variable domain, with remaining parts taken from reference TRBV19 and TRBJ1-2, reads DGGITQSPKYLFRKEGQNVTLSCEQNLNHDAMYWYRQDPGQGLRLIYYSQIVNDFQKGDIAEGYSVSREKKESFPLTVTSAQKNPTAFYLCASSMEGRNYGYTFGSGTRLTVV.

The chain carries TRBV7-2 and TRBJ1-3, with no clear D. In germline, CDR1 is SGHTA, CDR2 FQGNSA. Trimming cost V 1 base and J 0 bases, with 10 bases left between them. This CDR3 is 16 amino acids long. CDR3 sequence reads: CASSLGSQSSGNTIYF. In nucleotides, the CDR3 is TGTGCCAGCAGCTTAGGATCTCAGAGCTCTGGAAACACCATATATTTT.

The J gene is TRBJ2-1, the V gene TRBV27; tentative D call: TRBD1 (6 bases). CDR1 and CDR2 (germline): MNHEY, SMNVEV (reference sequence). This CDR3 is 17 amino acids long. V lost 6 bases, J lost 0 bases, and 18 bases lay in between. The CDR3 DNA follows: TGTGCCAGCAGAAGTGGGGACACCTTTAGCTCCTACAATGAGCAGTTCTTC. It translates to CASRSGDTFSSYNEQFF.

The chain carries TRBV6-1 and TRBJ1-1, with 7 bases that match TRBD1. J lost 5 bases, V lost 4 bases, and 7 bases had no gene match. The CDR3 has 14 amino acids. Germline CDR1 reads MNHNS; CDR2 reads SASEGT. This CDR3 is CASSVDRERTEAFF. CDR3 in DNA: TGTGCCAGCAGTGTCGACAGGGAAAGAACTGAAGCTTTCTTT.

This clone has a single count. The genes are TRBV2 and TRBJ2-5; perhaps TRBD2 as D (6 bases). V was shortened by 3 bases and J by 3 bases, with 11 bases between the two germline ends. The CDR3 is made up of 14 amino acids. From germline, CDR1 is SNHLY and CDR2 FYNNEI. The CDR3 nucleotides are TGTGCCAGCAGTGAGGGGACTCCAAAAGAGACCCAGTACTTC. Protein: CASSEGTPKETQYF.

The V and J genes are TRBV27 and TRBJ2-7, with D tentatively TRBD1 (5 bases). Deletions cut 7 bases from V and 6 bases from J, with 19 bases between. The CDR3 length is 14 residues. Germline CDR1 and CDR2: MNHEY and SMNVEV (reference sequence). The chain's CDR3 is CASTGQGQGGEQYF. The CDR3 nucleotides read TGTGCCAGCACGGGCCAAGGCCAGGGCGGCGAGCAGTACTTC.

CDR3 loop: CASSWGTGLAGELFF. The CDR3 DNA reads TGTGCCAGCAGTTGGGGGACAGGGCTGGCCGGGGAGCTGTTTTTT. The chain links TRBV5-5 to TRBJ2-2; 9 bases are a match to TRBD1. The trim removed 5 bases at V and 6 bases at J, leaving 8 bases unmatched. The V gene's germline CDR1 is SGHKS and CDR2 YYEKEE (reference sequence). The CDR3 sequence is 15 residues long.

CDR3 region: CASSVSGTGRFGNTIYF. The CDR3 bases are TGTGCCAGCAGCGTATCTGGGACAGGGCGTTTTGGAAACACCATATATTTT. This chain uses TRBV9 with TRBJ1-3; 9 nucleotides match TRBD1. With 1 base clipped from V and 3 bases from J, the junction kept 8 bases outside the gene matches. Germline V gives CDR1 SGDLS, CDR2 YYNGEE. This CDR3 has 17 residues.

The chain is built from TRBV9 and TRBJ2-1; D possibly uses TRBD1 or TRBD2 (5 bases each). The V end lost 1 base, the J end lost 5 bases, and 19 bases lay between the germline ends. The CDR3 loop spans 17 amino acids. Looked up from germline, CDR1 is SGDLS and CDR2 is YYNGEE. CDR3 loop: CASSVSRTGGRDNEQFF. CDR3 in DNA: TGTGCCAGCAGCGTAAGCCGTACAGGAGGAAGGGACAATGAGCAGTTCTTC.

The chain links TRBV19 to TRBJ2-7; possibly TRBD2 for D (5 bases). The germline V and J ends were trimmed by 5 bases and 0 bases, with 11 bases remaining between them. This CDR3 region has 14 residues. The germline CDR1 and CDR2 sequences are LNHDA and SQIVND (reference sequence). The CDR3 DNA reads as TGTGCCAGTAGTCTGGACTTCGCCTCCTACGAGCAGTACTTC. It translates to CASSLDFASYEQYF.

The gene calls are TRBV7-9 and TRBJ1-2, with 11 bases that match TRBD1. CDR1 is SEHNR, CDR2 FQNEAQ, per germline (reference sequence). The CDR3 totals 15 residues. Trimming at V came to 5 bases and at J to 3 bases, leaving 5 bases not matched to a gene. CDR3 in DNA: TGTGCCAGCAGCCCCGGGACAGGGGGACACTATGGCTACACCTTC. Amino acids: CASSPGTGGHYGYTF. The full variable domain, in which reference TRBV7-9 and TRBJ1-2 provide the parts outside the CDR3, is DTGVSQNPRHKITKRGQNVTFRCDPISEHNRLYWYRQTLGQGPEFLTYFQNEAQLEKSRLLSDRFSAERPKGSFSTLEIQRTEQGDSAMYLCASSPGTGGHYGYTFGSGTRLTVV.